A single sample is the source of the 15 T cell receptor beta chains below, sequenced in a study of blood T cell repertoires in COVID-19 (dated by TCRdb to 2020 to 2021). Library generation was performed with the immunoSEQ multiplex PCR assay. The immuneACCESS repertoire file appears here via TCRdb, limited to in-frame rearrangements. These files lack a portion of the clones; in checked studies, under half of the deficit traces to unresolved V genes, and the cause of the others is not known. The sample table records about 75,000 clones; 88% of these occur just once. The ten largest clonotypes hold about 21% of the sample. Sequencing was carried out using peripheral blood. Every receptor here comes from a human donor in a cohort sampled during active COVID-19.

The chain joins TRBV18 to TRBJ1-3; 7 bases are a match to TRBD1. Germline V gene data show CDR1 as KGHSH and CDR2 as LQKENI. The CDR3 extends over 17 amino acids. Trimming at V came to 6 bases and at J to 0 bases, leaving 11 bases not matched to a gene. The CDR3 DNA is TGTGCCAGCTCGCAGAAGACGGGACAGCCCTCTGGAAACACCATATATTTT. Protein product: CASSQKTGQPSGNTIYF.

CDR3 coding DNA: TGTGCCAGCAGTCCGGGACAGCCTAATGAAAAACTGTTTTTT. Translating gives CASSPGQPNEKLFF. V gene TRBV7-2 combines with J gene TRBJ1-4, with 7 bases fitting TRBD1. The CDR3 totals 14 residues. The V gene end was trimmed by 6 bases and the J gene end by 3 bases; junction bases not matched to a gene: 4. Germline CDR1 SGHTA, CDR2 FQGNSA.

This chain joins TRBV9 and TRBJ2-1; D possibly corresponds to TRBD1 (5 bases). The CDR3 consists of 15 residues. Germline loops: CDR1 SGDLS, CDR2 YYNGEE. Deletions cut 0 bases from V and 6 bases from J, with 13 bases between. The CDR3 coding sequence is TGTGCCAGCAGCGTAGATGCAGGGAAGGGCAATGAGCAGTTCTTC. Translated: CASSVDAGKGNEQFF.

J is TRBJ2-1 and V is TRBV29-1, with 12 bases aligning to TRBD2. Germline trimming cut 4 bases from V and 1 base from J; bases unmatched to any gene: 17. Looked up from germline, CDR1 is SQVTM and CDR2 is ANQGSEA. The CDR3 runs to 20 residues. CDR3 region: CSVVVLNGWTSGTSYNEQFF. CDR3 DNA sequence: TGCAGCGTTGTGGTCTTGAACGGATGGACTAGCGGGACTTCCTACAATGAGCAGTTCTTC.

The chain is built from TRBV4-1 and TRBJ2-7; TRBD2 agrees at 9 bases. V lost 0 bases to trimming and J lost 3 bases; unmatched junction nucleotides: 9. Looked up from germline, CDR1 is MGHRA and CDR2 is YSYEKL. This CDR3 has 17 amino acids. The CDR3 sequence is CASSQDPSSGKFYEQYF. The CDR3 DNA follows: TGCGCCAGCAGCCAAGATCCATCTAGCGGGAAATTCTACGAGCAGTACTTC.

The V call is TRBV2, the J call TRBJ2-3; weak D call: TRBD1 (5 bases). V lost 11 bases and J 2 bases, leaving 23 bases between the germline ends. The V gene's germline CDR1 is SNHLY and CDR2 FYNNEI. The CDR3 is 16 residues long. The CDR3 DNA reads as TGTGCCGTAGGGGTGACCCTTCCAATACCCACAGATACGCAGTATTTT. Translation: CAVGVTLPIPTDTQYF. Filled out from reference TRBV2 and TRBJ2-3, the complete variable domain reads EPEVTQTPSHQVTQMGQEVILRCVPISNHLYFYWYRQILGQKVEFLVSFYNNEISEKSEIFDDQFSVERPDGSNFTLKIRSTKLEDSAMYFCAVGVTLPIPTDTQYFGPGTRLTVL.

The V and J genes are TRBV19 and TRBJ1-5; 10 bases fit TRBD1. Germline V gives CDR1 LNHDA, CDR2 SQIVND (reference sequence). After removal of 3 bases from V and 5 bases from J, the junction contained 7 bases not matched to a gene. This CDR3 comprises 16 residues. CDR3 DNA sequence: TGTGCCAGTAGTATCCCCACGACAGGGGGCCATCAGCCCCAGCATTTT. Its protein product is CASSIPTTGGHQPQHF.

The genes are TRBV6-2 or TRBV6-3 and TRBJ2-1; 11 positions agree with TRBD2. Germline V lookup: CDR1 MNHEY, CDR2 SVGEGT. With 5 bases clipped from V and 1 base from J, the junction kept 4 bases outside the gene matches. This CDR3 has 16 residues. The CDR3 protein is CASSLAGGLSYNEQFF. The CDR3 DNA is TGTGCCAGCAGTCTAGCGGGGGGCTTATCCTACAATGAGCAGTTCTTC.

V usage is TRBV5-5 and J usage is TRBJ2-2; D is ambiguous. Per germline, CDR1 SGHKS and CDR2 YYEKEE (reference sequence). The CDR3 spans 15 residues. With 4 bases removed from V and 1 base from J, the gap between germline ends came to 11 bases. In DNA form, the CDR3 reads TGTGCCAGCAGCCTCTGGGCCCAGAACACCGGGGAGCTGTTTTTT. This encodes CASSLWAQNTGELFF.

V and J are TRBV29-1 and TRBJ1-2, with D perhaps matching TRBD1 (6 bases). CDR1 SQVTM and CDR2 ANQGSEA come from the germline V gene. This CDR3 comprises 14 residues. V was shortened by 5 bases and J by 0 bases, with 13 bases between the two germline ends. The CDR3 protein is CSVTRDTSNYGYTF. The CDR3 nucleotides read TGCAGCGTTACCCGGGACACCTCTAACTATGGCTACACCTTC.

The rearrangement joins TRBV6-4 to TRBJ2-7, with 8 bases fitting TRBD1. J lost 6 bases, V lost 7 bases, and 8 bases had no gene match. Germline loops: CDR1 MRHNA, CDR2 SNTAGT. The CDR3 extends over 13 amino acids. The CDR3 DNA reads TGTGCCAGCATTTACAGGGGGTTAGGCGAGCAGTACTTC. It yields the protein CASIYRGLGEQYF.

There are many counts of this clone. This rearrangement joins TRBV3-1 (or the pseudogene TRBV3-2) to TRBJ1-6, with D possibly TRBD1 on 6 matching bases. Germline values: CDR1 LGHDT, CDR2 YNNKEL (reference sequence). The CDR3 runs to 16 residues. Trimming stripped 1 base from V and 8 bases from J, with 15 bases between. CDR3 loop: CASSQGSQGSYSPLHF. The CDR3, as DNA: TGTGCCAGCAGCCAAGGCTCACAGGGTTCGTATTCACCCCTCCACTTT.

The chain's CDR3 is CSASTGGPFMHNEQFF. The CDR3 DNA sequence: TGCAGTGCTAGTACGGGAGGGCCCTTTATGCACAATGAGCAGTTCTTC. V usage is TRBV20-1 and J usage is TRBJ2-1; TRBD2 matches 8 bases. The V gene's germline CDR1 is DFQATT and CDR2 SNEGSKA (reference sequence). The CDR3 length is 16 residues. V lost 3 bases and J lost 5; bases outside the gene matches: 12.

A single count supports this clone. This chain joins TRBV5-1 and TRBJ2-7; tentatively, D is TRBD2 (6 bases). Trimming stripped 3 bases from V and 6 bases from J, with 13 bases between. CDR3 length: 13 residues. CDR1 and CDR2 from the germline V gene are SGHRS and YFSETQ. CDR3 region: CASSSRESGEQYF. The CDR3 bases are TGCGCCAGCAGCTCCCGGGAGTCTGGCGAGCAGTACTTC.

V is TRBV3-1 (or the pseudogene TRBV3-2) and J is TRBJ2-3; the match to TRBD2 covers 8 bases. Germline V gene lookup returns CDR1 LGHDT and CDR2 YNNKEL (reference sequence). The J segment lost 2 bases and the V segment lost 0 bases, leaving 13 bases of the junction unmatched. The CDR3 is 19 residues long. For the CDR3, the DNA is TGTGCCAGCAGCCAAGATAATGGATTCGGCGGGGGGAACACAGATACGCAGTATTTT. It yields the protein CASSQDNGFGGGNTDTQYF.